There are many counts of the clone carrying this T cell receptor beta chain. Its matching antigen is unknown. Through Arm-PCR of CDR3 regions and iRepertoire HTBI primers, TCR beta libraries were built. TCRdb fed the multiplex PCR reads into MiXCR, producing one record per CDR3 protein. Of about 460,000 distinct CDR3 sequences in the sample, 22% were seen once. Time point indicated: persistent/refractory GD, antithyroid drugs over 5 years with positive TRAb. TCR sequences were obtained from RNA taken from PBMCs. EDTA tubes received about 9.3 milliliters of collected peripheral blood. The data were obtained in a study of regulatory T cells in long-lasting Graves disease. This CDR3 spans 13 amino acids. The V gene lost 6 bases and the J gene lost 0 bases, with 9 bases spanning the gap. CDR1 SGHNT and CDR2 YENEEA come from the germline V gene. Study-level results: Persistent patients shared some 2,900 public clonotypes among themselves. Newly diagnosed patients shared fewer, at about 890. Sample size was small, which may have lowered accuracy.

The source of this sequence is a female donor with Graves disease. This chain connects TRBV11-3 to TRBJ2-7, with D possibly being TRBD1 (5 bases). The starting material was peripheral blood mononuclear cells (PBMCs), obtained when the disease was refractory, from a patient treated with antithyroid drugs. CDR3 nucleotides: TGTGCCAGCAGTGGGGCGAGCTCCTACGAGCAGTACTTC. This codes for CASSGASSYEQYF.